The clone carrying this TCR beta chain was seen only a few times. The data were taken from a study of T-cell reconstitution after alpha-beta-depleted transplantation in children. Germline values: CDR1 SEHNR, CDR2 FQNEAQ (reference sequence). Unmatched junction bases numbered 5, after V lost 5 bases and J lost 1 base. This CDR3 region has 15 residues. The TCRbeta library was prepared with unique molecular identifiers. TCRdb recomputed calls from the PCR reads with MiXCR, one row per CDR3 protein. The sample has hundreds of thousands of distinct CDR3 sequences; over 9.5% are singletons. The sample consisted of PBMCs, taken before TCRalphabeta/CD19-depleted stem cell transplant. The rearrangement links TRBV7-9 to TRBJ2-5; TRBD2 matches at 9 bases. The sequence was collected from a child younger than 10 with inherited bone marrow failure, due to receive a stem cell transplant. Written as DNA, the CDR3 is TGTGCCAGCAGCGGAAGACTAGCGGTCCAAGAGACCCAGTACTTC. Protein sequence: CASSGRLAVQETQYF.